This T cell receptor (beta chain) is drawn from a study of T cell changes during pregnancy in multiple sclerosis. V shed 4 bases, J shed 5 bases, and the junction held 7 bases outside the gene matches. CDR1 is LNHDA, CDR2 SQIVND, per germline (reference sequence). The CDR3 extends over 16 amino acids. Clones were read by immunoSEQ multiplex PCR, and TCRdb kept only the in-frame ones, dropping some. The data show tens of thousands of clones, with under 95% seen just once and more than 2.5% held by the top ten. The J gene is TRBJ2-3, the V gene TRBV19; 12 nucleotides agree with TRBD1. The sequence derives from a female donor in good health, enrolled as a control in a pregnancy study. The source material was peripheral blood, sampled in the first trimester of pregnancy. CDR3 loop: CASSRAGQGAGDTQYF. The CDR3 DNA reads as TGTGCCAGTAGTAGAGCGGGACAGGGGGCTGGAGATACGCAGTATTTT.